This T cell receptor (beta chain) comes out of a study of blood T cell repertoires in COVID-19. Repertoires were generated with immunoSEQ multiplex PCR, while TCRdb's copy carries only in-frame clones and drops some. Seen here are over 55,000 clones, roughly 80% observed once, and the top ten hold approximately 14%. This CDR3 region has 12 residues. Germline lookup yields CDR1 MDHEN and CDR2 SYDVKM. The V end was cut by 10 bases, the J end by 3 bases, with 9 bases between. The sample comprised peripheral blood. The V and J genes are TRBV28 and TRBJ1-4; unclear D gene. The receptor comes from a woman of 80 years or more with acute or convalescent COVID-19. The CDR3 loop reads CATLRANEKLFF. In DNA, the CDR3 is TGTGCCACCCTCCGGGCTAATGAAAAACTGTTTTTT.